These 3 T cell receptor beta chains share one sample of origin, sequenced in a study of glioma-infiltrating T cells. Amplification of TCR alpha and beta CDR3 regions from RNA used iRepertoire nested multiplex PCR. TCRdb independently ran MiXCR on the multiplex PCR reads; one entry per CDR3 protein. This table has about 410,000 distinct CDR3 sequences, around 45% appearing once. Input material: glioma tissue, nonneoplastic brain tissue, or PBMCs (not recorded which). These receptor sequences come from a human donor with low-grade glioma or glioblastoma, undergoing nonglioma brain surgery, or in good health (not recorded which).

This clonotype showed up just a few times. The V gene is TRBV29-1, the J gene TRBJ2-3; D gene unclear. The CDR3 spans 10 residues. Trimming took 4 bases from V and 2 from J, leaving 1 base between them. Germline CDR1 SQVTM, CDR2 ANQGSEA. The CDR3 region is CSVVTDTQYF. The DNA for the CDR3 is TGCAGCGTTGTCACAGATACGCAGTATTTT.

The chain uses TRBV12-3 or TRBV12-4 and TRBJ2-5; 7 bases align to TRBD1. The V gene end was trimmed by 6 bases and the J gene end by 3 bases; junction bases not matched to a gene: 7. The CDR3 has 14 amino acids. CDR3 DNA sequence: TGTGCCAGCAGCCAAGTCACAGGGGAAGAGACCCAGTACTTC. Its translation: CASSQVTGEETQYF.

This clonotype was detected ten times or more. The V gene is TRBV6-5, the J gene TRBJ2-7; 7 bases match TRBD2. The CDR3 totals 16 residues. In germline, CDR1 is MNHEY, CDR2 SVGAGI. The junction had 6 bases not matched to a gene; V was cut back by 0 bases and J by 1 base. The chain's CDR3 is CASSYSSQRESYEQYF. DNA of the CDR3: TGTGCCAGCAGTTACTCCTCCCAGCGGGAATCCTACGAGCAGTACTTC.